This T cell receptor beta chain was observed in a study of blood T cell repertoires in COVID-19 (TCRdb year 2020). For the wider study: Samples covering the acute and convalescent phases of COVID-19 were provided by collaborators in the United States, Italy and Spain. Samples came from the ongoing ImmuneRACE study (first 160 participants) plus 1,254 subjects from 6 global collaborators. Where available, HLA class I and class II types were taken from metadata supplied by the sample provider and were not determined by assay-based typing. Deeply sampled blood TCRbeta repertoires from subjects exposed to, actively infected with, or recovered from COVID-19 were included in the dataset. The prospective study material was composed of cDNA or gDNA derived from T cells, B-cell-depleted T cells, or PBMCs. The repertoires were made available in a free public database intended to serve as a resource for research on the immune response to SARS-CoV-2. Sample metadata almost always included a de-identified subject ID, COVID-19 status, age in years and sex.

The CDR3 runs 16 amino acids, cysteine and phenylalanine included. Left in the record is the CDR3 DNA by itself, 48 bases read in frame from the first base. Trimming removed 1 base from V and 0 bases from J; the gene matches leave 5 bases unexplained. Taken from the germline V gene, the CDR1 and CDR2 loops are SGHRS and YFSETQ. TCRbeta CDR3 regions were amplified from genomic DNA using the immunoSEQ Assay, a bias-controlled multiplex PCR. Regarding the original processing steps: The number of nucleated cells in each sample was estimated by amplification of reference gene primers within the assay. Sequence reads were collapsed and filtered to measure the absolute abundance of every unique TCRbeta CDR3 rearrangement. For each sample, productive Simpson clonality was calculated as the square root of Simpson's diversity index over productive rearrangements. TCRdb retrieved this table from immuneACCESS and kept in-frame rearrangements only. Not all clones are present; in checked studies, unresolved V genes account for under half, and no reason is known for the remainder. The V and J calls and the clone size are those of that table, but D and trimming were determined from the DNA. For this sample the table gives about 180,000 clones, of which over 90% were detected only once. Approximately 0.5% of the sample is taken by the ten largest.

With regard to this clone: Its target antigen remains unknown. The input lacks base qualities; no much larger clone sits a single base away.

Collaborating institutions collected whole blood in K2EDTA tubes following their own protocols. For TCRbeta analysis, collaborators shipped samples as frozen whole blood, isolated PBMCs, or DNA extracted from either of those sample types. Study-level results and caveats: The quantity of clinical and demographic metadata differed by source and by participant and was supplied without curation.

Material: peripheral blood. This clonotype was obtained from a man over 45 with acute or convalescent COVID-19. The chain employs TRBV5-1 and TRBJ2-3, and 7 junctional nucleotides match TRBD2. The DNA sequence is as follows: TGCGCCAGCAGCTTGATGGGAGCGGGGAGCACAGATACGCAGTATTTT. It is translated as CASSLMGAGSTDTQYF.